Following are 11 T cell receptor beta chains from one sample sequenced in a study of blood T cell repertoires in COVID-19. Measured with immunoSEQ multiplex PCR; TCRdb has only the in-frame clones, and not every one. The repertoire holds about 150,000 clones, with about 90% as singletons. Specimen: peripheral blood. The receptors here all came from a middle-aged man with acute or convalescent COVID-19.

The chain recombines TRBV6-5 with TRBJ1-2, with D possibly TRBD1 on 6 matching bases. The V and J ends lost 6 bases and 3 bases respectively, with 14 bases between them. CDR1 and CDR2 from the germline V gene are MNHEY and SVGAGI. The CDR3 totals 14 residues. The CDR3 loop reads CASSRRGADYGYTF. The CDR3 DNA reads TGTGCCAGCAGCCGCCGGGGGGCGGACTATGGCTACACCTTC.

The chain is built from TRBV27 and TRBJ2-7, with a possible D match to TRBD1 (6 bases). The CDR3 length is 13 residues. The V end lost 3 bases, the J end lost 2 bases, and 8 bases lay between the germline ends. Germline loops: CDR1 MNHEY, CDR2 SMNVEV (reference sequence). CDR3 nucleotide sequence: TGTGCCAGCAGTTTGGGGGCAGCCTACGAGCAGTACTTC. Its protein is CASSLGAAYEQYF.

This clone was seen only a few times. The chain links TRBV7-2 to TRBJ2-1; 8 bases fit TRBD2. This CDR3 region has 16 residues. Looked up from germline, CDR1 is SGHTA and CDR2 is FQGNSA. V trimming: 1 base; J trimming: 4 bases; junction bases outside the gene matches: 6. The CDR3, as DNA: TGTGCCAGCAGCTTAGACGGCGGGGGGTCTTACAATGAGCAGTTCTTC. It translates to CASSLDGGGSYNEQFF.

This clone has only one observation. The chain uses TRBV19 and TRBJ2-7; 9 nucleotides align to TRBD1. The CDR3 has 14 amino acids. CDR1 LNHDA and CDR2 SQIVND come from the germline V gene (reference sequence). V shed 6 bases and J 4 bases; nucleotides not matched to a gene: 7. The CDR3 sequence: CASSPQDRGYEQYF. In DNA, the CDR3 is TGTGCCAGTAGCCCGCAGGACAGGGGATACGAGCAGTACTTC.

J is TRBJ2-1 and V is TRBV7-9; D call uncertain. Trimming pared 2 bases from V and 6 bases from J, leaving 8 bases between. The CDR3 runs 13 residues. Germline CDR1 reads SEHNR; CDR2 reads FQNEAQ (reference sequence). The chain's CDR3 is CASSLKGGNEQFF. The CDR3, as DNA: TGTGCCAGCAGCTTAAAAGGCGGCAATGAGCAGTTCTTC.

V is TRBV4-1 and J is TRBJ2-7; 10 bases agree with TRBD2. The length of the CDR3 is 15 residues. V lost 1 base and J lost 6; bases outside the gene matches: 6. Looked up from germline, CDR1 is MGHRA and CDR2 is YSYEKL. The CDR3 coding sequence is TGCGCCAGCAGCCAAGCTCCTAGCGGGAGTCGCGAGCAGTACTTC. This translates into CASSQAPSGSREQYF.

The chain uses TRBV3-1 (or the pseudogene TRBV3-2) and TRBJ2-3; maybe TRBD2 (6 bases). This CDR3 has 13 residues. Looked up from germline, CDR1 is LGHDT and CDR2 is YNNKEL (reference sequence). The ends were cut back, 3 bases at V and 8 bases at J, with 12 bases in the middle. The CDR3 coding sequence is TGTGCCAGCAGCCAGGGGGGATACAGTACGCAGTATTTT. As protein: CASSQGGYSTQYF.

This clone showed up just once. The chain recombines TRBV28 with TRBJ1-4, with 9 nucleotides matching TRBD1. The ends lost 6 bases at V and 8 bases at J; junction bases unmatched: 7. Germline-derived CDR1 and CDR2 are MDHEN and SYDVKM. This CDR3 comprises 14 residues. The CDR3 nucleotides are TGTGCCAGCAGACGACAGGGGGTATTGGAAAAACTGTTTTTT. It is translated as CASRRQGVLEKLFF.

V gene TRBV28 combines with J gene TRBJ1-1; 8 bases line up with TRBD1. The length of the CDR3 is 13 residues. The germline CDR1 and CDR2 sequences are MDHEN and SYDVKM. V shed 8 bases and J 0 bases; nucleotides not matched to a gene: 2. DNA for the CDR3: TGTGCCAGCGGGACAGGACTGAACACTGAAGCTTTCTTT. This gives the protein CASGTGLNTEAFF.

The sample holds a few counts of this clone. The V and J genes are TRBV4-2 and TRBJ2-2; 8 bases align to TRBD2. Germline V gene data show CDR1 as LGHNA and CDR2 as YNFKEQ. J lost 0 bases, V lost 3 bases, and 3 bases had no gene match. This CDR3 region has 16 residues. Here the CDR3 reads CASSQNSGTNTGELFF. CDR3 nucleotides: TGTGCCAGCAGCCAGAATAGCGGGACGAACACCGGGGAGCTGTTTTTT.

The genes are TRBV13 and TRBJ2-1, with 8 positions matching TRBD1. The germline gives CDR1 PRHDT, CDR2 FYEKMQ (reference sequence). This CDR3 has 17 residues. The junction had 8 bases not matched to a gene; V was cut back by 1 base and J by 3 bases. This CDR3 reads CASSLENRDRSYNEQFF. The DNA for the CDR3 is TGTGCCAGCAGCTTAGAAAACCGGGACAGGAGCTACAATGAGCAGTTCTTC.